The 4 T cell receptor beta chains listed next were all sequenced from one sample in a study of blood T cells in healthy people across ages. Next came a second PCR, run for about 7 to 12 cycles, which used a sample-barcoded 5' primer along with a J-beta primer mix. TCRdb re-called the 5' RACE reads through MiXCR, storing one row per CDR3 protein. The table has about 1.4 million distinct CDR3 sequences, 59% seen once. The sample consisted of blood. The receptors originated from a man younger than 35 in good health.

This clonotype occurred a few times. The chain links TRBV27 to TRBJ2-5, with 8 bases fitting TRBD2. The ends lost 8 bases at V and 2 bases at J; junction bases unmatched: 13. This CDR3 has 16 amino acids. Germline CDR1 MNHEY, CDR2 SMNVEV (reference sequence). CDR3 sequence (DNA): TGTGCCAGCCCTGCGGGGGGAGAGAACTATCAAGAGACCCAGTACTTC. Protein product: CASPAGGENYQETQYF.

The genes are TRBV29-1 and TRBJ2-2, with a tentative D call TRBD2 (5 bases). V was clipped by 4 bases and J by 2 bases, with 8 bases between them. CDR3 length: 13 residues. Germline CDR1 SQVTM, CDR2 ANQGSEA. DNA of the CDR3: TGCAGCGTTGTCGGACTTAACACCGGGGAGCTGTTTTTT. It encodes CSVVGLNTGELFF.

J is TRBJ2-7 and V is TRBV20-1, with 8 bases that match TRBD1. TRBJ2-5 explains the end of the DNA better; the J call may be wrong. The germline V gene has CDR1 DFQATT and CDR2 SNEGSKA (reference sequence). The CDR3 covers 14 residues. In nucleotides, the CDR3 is TGCAGTGCTAGTATCAGGACAGGGAAAGAGACCCAGTACTTC. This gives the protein CSASIRTGKETQYF.

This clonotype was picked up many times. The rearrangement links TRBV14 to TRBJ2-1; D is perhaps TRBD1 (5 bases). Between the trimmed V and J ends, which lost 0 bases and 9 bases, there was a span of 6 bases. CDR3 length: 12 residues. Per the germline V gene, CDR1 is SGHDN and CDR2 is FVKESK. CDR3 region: CASSQEGAEQFF. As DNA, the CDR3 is TGTGCCAGCAGCCAAGAAGGGGCTGAGCAGTTCTTC.